This paragraph reports one T cell receptor (beta chain). No antigen is known for it. Germline CDR1 SGHRS, CDR2 YFSETQ. V shed 0 bases and J shed 0 bases, with 6 bases lying between them. This CDR3 is built from 14 residues. This sample is part of a study of T cell responses to AZD1222 COVID-19 vaccine. Study results and limitations: Spike as a whole was targeted by vaccine-associated CD4 TCRs, dominant at 160-218 and 743-854.

Assay used: immunoSEQ multiplex PCR; TCRdb lists only in-frame clones, some missing. The table records about 120,000 clones, more than 75% of them present only once. The sequencing here drew on peripheral blood, taken on day 0 of AZD1222 vaccination. The source is an adult in good health. This chain uses TRBV5-1 with TRBJ1-2; D call uncertain. The DNA of the CDR3 is TGCGCCAGCAGCTTGGGGCAGCCTAACTATGGCTACACCTTC. Protein product: CASSLGQPNYGYTF.